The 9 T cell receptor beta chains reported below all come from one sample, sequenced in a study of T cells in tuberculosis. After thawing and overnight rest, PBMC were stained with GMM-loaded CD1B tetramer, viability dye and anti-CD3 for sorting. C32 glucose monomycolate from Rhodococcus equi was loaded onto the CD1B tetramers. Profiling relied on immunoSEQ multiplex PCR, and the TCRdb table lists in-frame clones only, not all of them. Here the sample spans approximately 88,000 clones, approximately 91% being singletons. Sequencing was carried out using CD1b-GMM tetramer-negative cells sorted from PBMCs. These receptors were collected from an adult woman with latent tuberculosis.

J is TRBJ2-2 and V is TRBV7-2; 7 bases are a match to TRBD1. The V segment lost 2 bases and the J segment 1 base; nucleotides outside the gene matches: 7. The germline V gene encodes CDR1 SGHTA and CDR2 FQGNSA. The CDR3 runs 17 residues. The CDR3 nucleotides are TGTGCCAGCAGCTTATTGCCCCAGGGGGAGAACACCGGGGAGCTGTTTTTT. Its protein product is CASSLLPQGENTGELFF.

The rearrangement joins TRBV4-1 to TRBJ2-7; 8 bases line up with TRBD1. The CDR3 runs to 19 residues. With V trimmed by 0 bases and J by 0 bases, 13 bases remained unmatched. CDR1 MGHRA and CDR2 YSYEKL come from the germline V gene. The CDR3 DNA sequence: TGCGCCAGCAGCCAAGATATCTGGGTTGTGGGACAGGCCTCCTACGAGCAGTACGTC. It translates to CASSQDIWVVGQASYEQYV.

CDR3: CASSEGTGLGNTEAFF. The CDR3 DNA reads as TGTGCCAGCAGCGAGGGAACAGGGTTAGGGAACACTGAAGCTTTCTTT. The chain combines TRBV9 with TRBJ1-1; D possibly corresponds to TRBD1 (6 bases). Trimming left V 3 bases short and J 1 base short, with 16 bases between. CDR3 size: 16 residues. The germline CDR1 and CDR2 sequences are SGDLS and YYNGEE. The full variable domain, rest sourced from reference TRBV9 and TRBJ1-1, is DSGVTQTPKHLITATGQRVTLRCSPRSGDLSVYWYQQSLDQGLQFLIQYYNGEERAKGNILERFSAQQFPDLHSELNLSSLELGDSALYFCASSEGTGLGNTEAFFGQGTRLTVV.

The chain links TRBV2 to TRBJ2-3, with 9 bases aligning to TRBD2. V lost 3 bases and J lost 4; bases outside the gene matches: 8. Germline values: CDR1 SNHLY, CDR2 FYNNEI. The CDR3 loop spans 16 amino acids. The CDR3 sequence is CASSELGAGGPDTQYF. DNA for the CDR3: TGTGCCAGCAGTGAGTTGGGAGCGGGGGGACCAGATACGCAGTATTTT.

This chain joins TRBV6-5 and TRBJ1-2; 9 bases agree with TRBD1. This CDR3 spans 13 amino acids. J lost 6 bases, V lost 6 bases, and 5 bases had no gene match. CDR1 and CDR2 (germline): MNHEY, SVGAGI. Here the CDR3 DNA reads TGTGCCAGCAGCTTAACAGGGGGCCATGGCTACACCTTC. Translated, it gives CASSLTGGHGYTF.

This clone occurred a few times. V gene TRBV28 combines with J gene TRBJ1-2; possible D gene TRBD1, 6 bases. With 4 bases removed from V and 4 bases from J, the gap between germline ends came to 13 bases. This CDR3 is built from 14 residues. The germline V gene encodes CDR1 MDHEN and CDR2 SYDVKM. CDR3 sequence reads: CASSYQGMSYGYTF. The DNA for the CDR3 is TGTGCCAGCAGTTATCAGGGGATGAGCTATGGCTACACCTTC.

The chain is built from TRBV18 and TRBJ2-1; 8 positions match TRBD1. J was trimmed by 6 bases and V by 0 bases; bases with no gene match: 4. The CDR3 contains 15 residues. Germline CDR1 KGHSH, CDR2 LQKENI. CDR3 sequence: CASSPPGQGSNEQFF. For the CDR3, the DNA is TGTGCCAGCTCACCACCCGGACAGGGAAGCAATGAGCAGTTCTTC.

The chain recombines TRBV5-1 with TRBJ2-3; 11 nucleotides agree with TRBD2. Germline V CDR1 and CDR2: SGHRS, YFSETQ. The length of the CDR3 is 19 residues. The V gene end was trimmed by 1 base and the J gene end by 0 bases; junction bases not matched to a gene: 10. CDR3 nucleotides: TGCGCCAGCAGCTTGAGACTAGCGGGGCTTCCTTCTAGCACAGATACGCAGTATTTT. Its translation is CASSLRLAGLPSSTDTQYF.

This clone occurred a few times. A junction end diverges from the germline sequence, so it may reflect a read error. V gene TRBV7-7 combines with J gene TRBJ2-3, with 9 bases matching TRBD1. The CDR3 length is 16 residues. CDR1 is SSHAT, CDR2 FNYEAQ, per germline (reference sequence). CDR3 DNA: TGTGCTAGCAGCAACCGGGACAGGGAATCTGCAGATACGCAGTATTTT. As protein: CASSNRDRESADTQYF. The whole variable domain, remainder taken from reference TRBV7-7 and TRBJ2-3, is GAGVSQSPRYKVTKRGQDVTLRCDPISSHATLYWYQQALGQGPEFLTYFNYEAQPDKSGLPSDRFSAERPEGSISTLTIQRTEQRDSAMYRCASSNRDRESADTQYFGPGTRLTVL.